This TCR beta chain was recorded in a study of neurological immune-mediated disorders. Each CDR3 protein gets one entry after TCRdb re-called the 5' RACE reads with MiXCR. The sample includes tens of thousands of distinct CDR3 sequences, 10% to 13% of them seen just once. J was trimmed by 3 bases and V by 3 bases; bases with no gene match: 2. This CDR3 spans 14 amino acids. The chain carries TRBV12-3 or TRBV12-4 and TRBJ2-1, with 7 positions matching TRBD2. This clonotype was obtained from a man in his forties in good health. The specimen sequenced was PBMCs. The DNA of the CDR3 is TGTGCCAGCAGTTTGGGGGGGTTCTACAATGAGCAGTTCTTC. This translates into CASSLGGFYNEQFF.